This is a list of T cell receptor beta chains from one sample in a study of radiotherapy plus CTLA-4 blockade in lung cancer. Clones were sequenced by immunoSEQ multiplex PCR, and TCRdb holds only the in-frame ones, with some missing. The profile shows approximately 41,000 clones, approximately 70% of them singletons. Sequenced here: peripheral blood, sampled from a patient treated with radiotherapy plus ipilimumab. Source of these receptors: a human donor with non-small cell lung cancer who had stable disease on radiotherapy plus ipilimumab. The CDR3 runs from the conserved cysteine through the conserved F or W. Each record gives: clone size, V gene, J gene, D gene, CDR3 protein, CDR3 DNA. D genes are given only for firm matches. A row's size may be missing; if present it is once, few, many or a size class.

clone size: .
V gene: TRBV28
J gene: TRBJ1-2
D gene: .
CDR3 protein: CASSLLVGDGYTF
CDR3 DNA: TGTGCCAGCAGTTTATTAGTGGGAGATGGCTACACCTTC

clone size: .
V gene: TRBV7-9
J gene: TRBJ1-3
D gene: .
CDR3 protein: CASSAPVVGISGNTIYF
CDR3 DNA: TGTGCCAGCAGCGCACCCGTGGTCGGGATCTCTGGAAACACCATATATTTT

clone size: .
V gene: TRBV7-2
J gene: TRBJ1-5
D gene: .
CDR3 protein: CASSISVGNQPQHF
CDR3 DNA: TGTGCCAGCAGCATCTCTGTCGGCAATCAGCCCCAGCATTTT

clone size: .
V gene: TRBV7-2
J gene: TRBJ1-2
D gene: .
CDR3 protein: CASSYQGTAGYTF
CDR3 DNA: TGTGCCAGCAGCTATCAGGGTACAGCTGGCTACACCTTC

clone size: .
V gene: TRBV9
J gene: TRBJ1-1
D gene: .
CDR3 protein: CASSVEGGRTEAFF
CDR3 DNA: TGTGCCAGCAGCGTCGAGGGGGGGAGAACTGAAGCTTTCTTT

clone size: few
V gene: TRBV5-6
J gene: TRBJ1-5
D gene: .
CDR3 protein: CASSLRGNSNQPQHF
CDR3 DNA: TGTGCCAGCAGCTTACGCGGAAATAGCAATCAGCCCCAGCATTTT

clone size: once
V gene: TRBV5-1
J gene: TRBJ2-2
D gene: .
CDR3 protein: CASSLTPGANTGELFF
CDR3 DNA: TGCGCCAGCAGCTTGACGCCAGGGGCGAACACCGGGGAGCTGTTTTTT

clone size: .
V gene: TRBV7-2
J gene: TRBJ2-7
D gene: TRBD1
CDR3 protein: CASSFRQGTTYEQYF
CDR3 DNA: TGTGCCAGCAGCTTCCGACAGGGAACAACCTACGAGCAGTACTTC

clone size: .
V gene: TRBV30
J gene: TRBJ2-3
D gene: TRBD1
CDR3 protein: CAWTETGGFTDTQYF
CDR3 DNA: TGTGCCTGGACTGAGACAGGGGGCTTTACGGATACGCAGTATTTT

clone size: .
V gene: TRBV6-4
J gene: TRBJ1-1
D gene: .
CDR3 protein: CASSKDRNTEAFF
CDR3 DNA: TGTGCCAGCAGTAAGGACAGGAACACTGAAGCTTTCTTT

clone size: .
V gene: TRBV6-1
J gene: TRBJ1-1
D gene: .
CDR3 protein: CASRLGGYTEAFF
CDR3 DNA: TGTGCCAGCAGACTCGGGGGGTACACTGAAGCTTTCTTT

clone size: few
V gene: TRBV7-2
J gene: TRBJ1-2
D gene: .
CDR3 protein: CASSLAPGGIYGYTF
CDR3 DNA: TGTGCCAGCAGCTTAGCGCCGGGAGGAATCTATGGCTACACCTTC

clone size: .
V gene: TRBV11-1
J gene: TRBJ2-5
D gene: TRBD2
CDR3 protein: CASSQDRGEQETQYF
CDR3 DNA: TGTGCCAGCAGCCAAGACCGGGGGGAACAAGAGACCCAGTACTTC

clone size: .
V gene: TRBV11-3
J gene: TRBJ2-7
D gene: .
CDR3 protein: CASSQDRPPFYEQYF
CDR3 DNA: TGTGCCAGCAGCCAGGACAGACCTCCCTTCTACGAGCAGTACTTC

clone size: .
V gene: TRBV23-1
J gene: TRBJ2-5
D gene: .
CDR3 protein: CASSQSGAGNMGETQYF
CDR3 DNA: TGCGCCAGCAGTCAGTCTGGAGCAGGGAACATGGGCGAGACCCAGTACTTC

clone size: .
V gene: TRBV18
J gene: TRBJ1-2
D gene: .
CDR3 protein: CASSPTGLNYGYTF
CDR3 DNA: TGTGCCAGCTCGCCCACAGGTCTAAACTATGGCTACACCTTC

clone size: .
V gene: TRBV5-4
J gene: TRBJ2-5
D gene: TRBD1
CDR3 protein: CASSPRQGETQYF
CDR3 DNA: TGTGCCAGCAGCCCCCGACAGGGTGAGACCCAGTACTTC

clone size: .
V gene: TRBV5-1
J gene: TRBJ1-4
D gene: .
CDR3 protein: CASSTTGTSYEKLFF
CDR3 DNA: TGCGCCAGCTCCACTACCGGGACATCATATGAAAAACTGTTTTTT

clone size: .
V gene: TRBV12-5
J gene: TRBJ2-1
D gene: TRBD1
CDR3 protein: CASGTNRDRHNEQFF
CDR3 DNA: TGTGCTAGTGGCACCAACCGGGACAGACACAATGAGCAGTTCTTC

clone size: .
V gene: TRBV9
J gene: TRBJ1-6
D gene: .
CDR3 protein: CASSVLGGGNNSPLHF
CDR3 DNA: TGTGCCAGCAGCGTACTGGGGGGTGGAAATAATTCACCCCTCCACTTT

clone size: few
V gene: TRBV2
J gene: TRBJ2-7
D gene: TRBD2
CDR3 protein: CASSPGLAGGSYEQYF
CDR3 DNA: TGTGCCAGCAGCCCGGGACTAGCGGGGGGATCCTACGAGCAGTACTTC

clone size: few
V gene: TRBV30
J gene: TRBJ2-7
D gene: .
CDR3 protein: CAWSASGYEQYF
CDR3 DNA: TGTGCCTGGAGTGCGAGCGGCTACGAGCAGTACTTC

clone size: .
V gene: TRBV29-1
J gene: TRBJ1-3
D gene: .
CDR3 protein: CSALGPVLAGNTIYF
CDR3 DNA: TGCAGCGCGTTGGGCCCCGTGCTGGCTGGAAACACCATATATTTT

clone size: .
V gene: TRBV30
J gene: TRBJ1-1
D gene: .
CDR3 protein: CAWSSDIPNTEAFF
CDR3 DNA: TGTGCCTGGAGTTCCGACATTCCGAACACTGAAGCTTTCTTT

clone size: .
V gene: TRBV7-8
J gene: TRBJ1-5
D gene: .
CDR3 protein: CASSLVVRDQPQHF
CDR3 DNA: TGTGCCAGCAGCTTAGTAGTCCGGGATCAGCCCCAGCATTTT

clone size: .
V gene: TRBV5-1
J gene: TRBJ1-2
D gene: TRBD1
CDR3 protein: CASSRQGDYGYTF
CDR3 DNA: TGCGCCAGCAGCCGTCAGGGGGACTATGGCTACACCTTC

clone size: .
V gene: TRBV19
J gene: TRBJ2-7
D gene: TRBD1
CDR3 protein: CASSFGTGGSYEQYF
CDR3 DNA: TGTGCCAGTAGTTTCGGGACAGGGGGTTCCTACGAGCAGTACTTC

clone size: .
V gene: TRBV7-9
J gene: TRBJ1-5
D gene: .
CDR3 protein: CASSLAENQPQHF
CDR3 DNA: TGTGCCAGCAGCTTAGCCGAGAATCAGCCCCAGCATTTT

clone size: .
V gene: TRBV29-1
J gene: TRBJ2-7
D gene: TRBD2
CDR3 protein: CSVGGRGSYEQYF
CDR3 DNA: TGCAGCGTTGGCGGGAGGGGGTCCTACGAGCAGTACTTC

clone size: .
V gene: TRBV29-1
J gene: TRBJ2-2
D gene: TRBD2
CDR3 protein: CSAGLANTGELFF
CDR3 DNA: TGCAGCGCGGGACTAGCTAACACCGGGGAGCTGTTTTTT

clone size: .
V gene: TRBV11-3
J gene: TRBJ2-3
D gene: .
CDR3 protein: CASSLGGARTDTQYF
CDR3 DNA: TGTGCCAGCAGCTTAGGTGGGGCCCGCACAGATACGCAGTATTTT

clone size: .
V gene: TRBV6-1
J gene: TRBJ1-2
D gene: .
CDR3 protein: CASSEFIQSYGYTF
CDR3 DNA: TGTGCCAGCAGTGAATTCATACAGTCATATGGCTACACCTTC

clone size: medium-sized
V gene: TRBV4-2
J gene: TRBJ1-5
D gene: .
CDR3 protein: CASSQALDSSNQPQHF
CDR3 DNA: TGTGCCAGCAGCCAGGCCCTGGACAGTAGCAATCAGCCCCAGCATTTT

clone size: .
V gene: TRBV2
J gene: TRBJ2-6
D gene: TRBD1
CDR3 protein: CASSVDRGRSGANVLTF
CDR3 DNA: TGTGCCAGCAGTGTCGACAGGGGGCGATCTGGGGCCAACGTCCTGACTTTC

clone size: .
V gene: TRBV7-2
J gene: TRBJ2-5
D gene: TRBD2
CDR3 protein: CASSRLAGAGETQYF
CDR3 DNA: TGTGCCAGCAGCCGACTAGCGGGGGCGGGAGAGACCCAGTACTTC

clone size: few
V gene: TRBV2
J gene: TRBJ2-1
D gene: .
CDR3 protein: CASSASQGAYNEQFF
CDR3 DNA: TGTGCCAGCAGTGCCTCACAGGGTGCCTACAATGAGCAGTTCTTC

clone size: many
V gene: TRBV10-2
J gene: TRBJ1-1
D gene: .
CDR3 protein: CASTQPVRQGSEAFF
CDR3 DNA: TGCGCCAGCACCCAACCGGTGAGGCAGGGCTCTGAAGCTTTCTTT

clone size: once
V gene: TRBV13
J gene: TRBJ2-1
D gene: TRBD2
CDR3 protein: CASSRPGGGPYNEQFF
CDR3 DNA: TGTGCCAGCAGCCGCCCTGGCGGGGGACCCTACAATGAGCAGTTCTTC

clone size: .
V gene: TRBV5-4
J gene: TRBJ2-2
D gene: TRBD1
CDR3 protein: CASRIADRAAGELFF
CDR3 DNA: TGTGCCAGCAGGATCGCGGACAGGGCGGCCGGGGAGCTGTTTTTT

clone size: .
V gene: TRBV7-6
J gene: TRBJ2-7
D gene: TRBD2
CDR3 protein: CASSLREGGAYEQYF
CDR3 DNA: TGTGCCAGCAGCTTAAGGGAGGGAGGTGCCTACGAGCAGTACTTC

clone size: .
V gene: TRBV5-1
J gene: TRBJ2-3
D gene: TRBD2
CDR3 protein: CASSFGGGGTDTQYF
CDR3 DNA: TGCGCCAGCAGCTTCGGGGGGGGCGGCACAGATACGCAGTATTTT

clone size: .
V gene: TRBV12-5
J gene: TRBJ1-5
D gene: TRBD1
CDR3 protein: CASGLVRDGQGHSNQPQHF
CDR3 DNA: TGTGCTAGTGGTTTGGTACGGGACGGACAGGGACATAGCAATCAGCCCCAGCATTTT

clone size: .
V gene: TRBV7-9
J gene: TRBJ2-7
D gene: .
CDR3 protein: CASSPRTYEQYF
CDR3 DNA: TGTGCCAGCAGCCCCCGGACATACGAGCAGTACTTC

clone size: once
V gene: TRBV5-8
J gene: TRBJ1-2
D gene: .
CDR3 protein: CASSLYVTGNYGYTF
CDR3 DNA: TGTGCCAGCAGCTTGTACGTCACAGGGAACTATGGCTACACCTTC

clone size: few
V gene: TRBV30
J gene: TRBJ2-7
D gene: .
CDR3 protein: CAWSNPGVVMSYEQYF
CDR3 DNA: TGTGCCTGGAGTAACCCCGGGGTCGTTATGTCCTACGAGCAGTACTTC

clone size: many
V gene: TRBV6-5
J gene: TRBJ2-2
D gene: .
CDR3 protein: CASSYGGGNTGELFF
CDR3 DNA: TGTGCCAGCAGTTACGGGGGCGGCAACACCGGGGAGCTGTTTTTT

clone size: .
V gene: TRBV27
J gene: TRBJ1-6
D gene: .
CDR3 protein: CASSFFPGDSPLHF
CDR3 DNA: TGTGCCAGCAGTTTTTTTCCAGGGGATTCACCCCTCCACTTT

clone size: .
V gene: TRBV11-2
J gene: TRBJ1-2
D gene: TRBD1
CDR3 protein: CASSLGQGAGYGYTF
CDR3 DNA: TGTGCCAGCAGCTTAGGACAGGGGGCAGGCTATGGCTACACCTTC

clone size: .
V gene: TRBV30
J gene: TRBJ2-6
D gene: .
CDR3 protein: CAVDIGSGANVLTF
CDR3 DNA: TGTGCCGTGGACATAGGCTCTGGGGCCAACGTCCTGACTTTC

clone size: .
V gene: TRBV6-6
J gene: TRBJ2-7
D gene: TRBD1
CDR3 protein: CASSSGRTGGFYEQYF
CDR3 DNA: TGTGCCAGCAGTTCGGGACGGACAGGGGGCTTCTACGAGCAGTACTTC